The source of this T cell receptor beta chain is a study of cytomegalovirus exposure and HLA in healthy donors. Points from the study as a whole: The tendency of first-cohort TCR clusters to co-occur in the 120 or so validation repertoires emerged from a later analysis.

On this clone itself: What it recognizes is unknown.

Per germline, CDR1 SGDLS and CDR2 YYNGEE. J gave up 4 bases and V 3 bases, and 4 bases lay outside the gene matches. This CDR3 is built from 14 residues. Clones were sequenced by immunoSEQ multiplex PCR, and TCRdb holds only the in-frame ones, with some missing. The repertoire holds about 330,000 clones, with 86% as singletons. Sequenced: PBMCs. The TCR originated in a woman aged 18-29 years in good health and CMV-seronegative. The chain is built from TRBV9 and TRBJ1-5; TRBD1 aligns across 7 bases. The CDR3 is CASSAGQQNQPQHF. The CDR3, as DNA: TGTGCCAGCAGCGCGGGACAGCAAAATCAGCCCCAGCATTTT.